The 5 T cell receptor beta chains reported below all come from one sample, sequenced in a study of identical twins (dated by TCRdb to 2016 to 2018). Library generation was performed with 5' RACE. Sequenced on an Illumina HiSeq 2000. The raw public reads went through TCRdb reprocessing: fastp at Q25, MiXCR clone calling, in-frame beta chains kept. Every CDR3 protein is listed once, alongside the most common genes and DNA of its rows. Recorded for this sample are about 700,000 distinct CDR3 sequences; approximately 6.1% of them occurred a single time. Roughly 1.8% of the sample belongs to the ten largest clones. Sequencing was carried out using naive T cells sorted from blood. Per the publication, the cell subset or site label means: cells isolated with a human naive T-cell isolation kit. The receptor set was obtained from a man between 18 and 29 years old in good health.

The chain recombines TRBV5-1 with TRBJ2-2; 10 bases are a match to TRBD1. The germline V gene encodes CDR1 SGHRS and CDR2 YFSETQ. V lost 9 bases, J lost 4 bases, and 15 bases stayed unmatched. The CDR3 is 17 amino acids. DNA for the CDR3: TGCGCCACCTCAACCAGCCCGGGACAGGGGATCACCGGGGAGCTGTTTTTT. As protein: CATSTSPGQGITGELFF.

This clonotype appeared many times. The J gene is TRBJ2-1, the V gene TRBV28; a possible D gene is TRBD1 (6 bases). Per the germline V gene, CDR1 is MDHEN and CDR2 is SYDVKM. The CDR3 is 15 amino acids. V was pared by 3 bases and J by 3 bases, with 12 bases between. CDR3 in DNA: TGTGCCAGCAGTTTTATACAGGGTAGCTACAATGAGCAGTTCTTC. Translation gives CASSFIQGSYNEQFF.

This clonotype showed up just a few times. The chain employs TRBV5-1 and TRBJ2-3, with D unclear. The CDR3 spans 15 residues. CDR1 SGHRS and CDR2 YFSETQ come from the germline V gene. Trimming took 0 bases from V and 2 from J, leaving 10 bases between them. CDR3 DNA sequence: TGCGCCAGCAGCTTGGGGGTAGGCACCACAGATACGCAGTATTTT. Its translation is CASSLGVGTTDTQYF.

This clonotype was observed many times. The genes are TRBV2 and TRBJ2-7; D not certain. The CDR3 has 14 residues. Germline V gene sequence: CDR1 SNHLY, CDR2 FYNNEI. The V gene lost 6 bases and the J gene lost 3 bases, with 15 bases spanning the gap. The CDR3 sequence: CASRIDPLNYEQYF. CDR3 in DNA: TGTGCCAGCAGAATTGACCCGCTAAACTACGAGCAGTACTTC.

The V call is TRBV12-3 or TRBV12-4, the J call TRBJ2-1; TRBD2 matches 9 bases. V gave up 5 bases and J gave up 9 bases; unmatched junction bases: 14. CDR3 size: 16 residues. Written as DNA, the CDR3 is TGTGCCAGCAGTCTTCGACTAGCGGAACTCCTCTCTGAGCAGTTCTTC. Protein sequence: CASSLRLAELLSEQFF.